This entry features one T cell receptor (beta chain) sequence. The specificity of this receptor is unknown. Base quality data are lacking; no much larger clone is found one base away. Reads for this sample came from an Illumina NovaSeq 6000. cDNA libraries for TCRalpha and TCRbeta were prepared by 5'RACE using constant-segment primers, with sample barcodes and unique molecular identifiers added. RNA was extracted from every sample with Trizol reagent. The libraries were amplified in two PCR steps, and the second step added a second sample barcode and Illumina TruSeq adapters. The libraries were sequenced on an Illumina NovaSeq using 2 x 150 bp paired-end reads. From the authors' description of their analysis: The reads were demultiplexed and collapsed into UMI-guided consensus sequences using migec v1.2.7. With mixcr v2.1.11, UMI consensuses were aligned to TRA and TRB V and J templates and assembled into clonotypes. A clonotype was counted as expanded or contracted only if both edgeR and NoisET called the change significant, with noise models trained on biological replicates. edgeR calls used a false discovery rate-adjusted p below 0.01 and a log2 fold-change threshold of 1. As an exploratory analysis of dynamics, PCA with hierarchical clustering was applied to max-normalized trajectories of the 1000 most abundant clonotypes. Each responding clone was given a CD4 or CD8 phenotype based on the CD4+ and CD8+ repertoires, which had been sequenced separately. TCRdb cleaned the public reads at Q25 with fastp, built clones with MiXCR and kept in-frame beta chains. Here each entry gathers all rows of one CDR3 protein and keeps the most common genes and DNA. The V and J calls were not made by the authors but by TCRdb's processing. Within this sample are around 320,000 distinct CDR3 sequences, with approximately 19% of them counted one time only. In total, the top ten clones hold under 25% of the sample.

The sample belongs to a study of T-cell memory formation after mild COVID-19 (dated by TCRdb to about 2021). About the full investigation: Most TCR sequence clusters were specific to one of the two donors. Longitudinal TCRalpha and TCRbeta repertoire sequencing tracked T-cell clones expanding and contracting after mild COVID-19 in a couple of donors. The cohort comprised two young, previously healthy adult volunteers, one female and one male. General conclusions and limits of the study: SARS-CoV-2 specificity was not confirmed for the second-wave clones peaking on day 37. Contracting CD4+ clones appeared mostly in the CM and EM memory subsets, whereas CD8+ clones were enriched in EMRA. Clones contracting from day 15 to 85 had balanced CD4/CD8 phenotypes, while a second wave expanding from day 15 to 37 was biased towards CD4+. Some responding clones were detected in pre-infection memory, suggesting pre-existing cross-reactive memory T cells joined the SARS-CoV-2 response. Only two mild cases were covered in the study, and larger cohorts including severe cases with pre-infection samples were considered necessary.

Ficoll-Paque density gradient centrifugation was used to isolate PBMCs. Including cysteine and phenylalanine, the CDR3 has 15 amino acids. Only CDR3 DNA is held: 45 bases, read in frame from base 1. The germline V gene provides CDR1 SGDLS and CDR2 YYNGEE. The V end loses 4 bases and the J end loses 4 bases, and a stretch of 18 bases separates them. Here the chain combines TRBV9 and TRBJ2-7, with the D assignment possibly TRBD1 or TRBD2, given 5 matching bases for each. The source is a man in his late teens or twenties who had mild COVID-19 (a few samples of this study predate the infection). The sample titles of this study are shuffled in the database, so cell type and time point are left out; the donor was told from shared clones. The material sequenced was PBMCs or a T cell subset sorted from them (not recorded which). In nucleotides, the sequence is TGTGCCAGCAGCCGACAGTCCGCCGGAGGATACGAGCAGTACTTC. This sequence encodes CASSRQSAGGYEQYF.